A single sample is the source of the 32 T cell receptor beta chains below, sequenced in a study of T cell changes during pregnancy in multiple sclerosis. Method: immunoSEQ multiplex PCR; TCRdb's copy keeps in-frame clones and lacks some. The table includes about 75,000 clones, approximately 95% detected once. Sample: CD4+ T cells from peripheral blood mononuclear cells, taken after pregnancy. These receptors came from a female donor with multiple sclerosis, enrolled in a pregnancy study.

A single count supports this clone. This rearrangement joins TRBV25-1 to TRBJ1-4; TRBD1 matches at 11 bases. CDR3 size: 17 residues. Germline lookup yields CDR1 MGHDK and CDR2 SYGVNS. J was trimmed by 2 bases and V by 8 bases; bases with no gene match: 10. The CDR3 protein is CASGGTGGTRTNEKLFF. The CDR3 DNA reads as TGTGCCAGCGGGGGGACAGGGGGAACGAGGACTAATGAAAAACTGTTTTTT.

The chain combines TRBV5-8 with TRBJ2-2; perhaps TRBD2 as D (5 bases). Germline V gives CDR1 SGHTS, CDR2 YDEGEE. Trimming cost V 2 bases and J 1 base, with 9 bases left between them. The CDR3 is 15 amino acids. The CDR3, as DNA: TGTGCCAGCAGCTTCGGGGTTCGGAACACCGGGGAGCTGTTTTTT. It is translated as CASSFGVRNTGELFF.

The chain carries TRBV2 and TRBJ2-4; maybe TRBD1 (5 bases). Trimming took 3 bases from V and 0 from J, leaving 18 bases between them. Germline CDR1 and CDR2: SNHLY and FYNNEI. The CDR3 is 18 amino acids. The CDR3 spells CASSDRTGGQLAKNIQYF. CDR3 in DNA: TGTGCCAGCAGTGATCGGACGGGCGGACAACTAGCCAAAAACATTCAGTACTTC.

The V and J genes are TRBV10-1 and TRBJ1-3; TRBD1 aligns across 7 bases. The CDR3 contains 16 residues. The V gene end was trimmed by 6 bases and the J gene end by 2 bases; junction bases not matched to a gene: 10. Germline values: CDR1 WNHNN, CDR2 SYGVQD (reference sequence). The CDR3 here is CASRVQGGSTGNTIYF. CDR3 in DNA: TGCGCCAGCAGAGTCCAGGGGGGTTCCACTGGAAACACCATATATTTT.

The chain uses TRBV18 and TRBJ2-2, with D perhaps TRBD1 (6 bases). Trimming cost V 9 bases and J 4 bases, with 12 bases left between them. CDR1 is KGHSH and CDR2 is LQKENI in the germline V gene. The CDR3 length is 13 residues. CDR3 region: CASKTGSTGELFF. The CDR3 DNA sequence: TGTGCCAGTAAAACAGGGTCCACCGGGGAGCTGTTTTTT.

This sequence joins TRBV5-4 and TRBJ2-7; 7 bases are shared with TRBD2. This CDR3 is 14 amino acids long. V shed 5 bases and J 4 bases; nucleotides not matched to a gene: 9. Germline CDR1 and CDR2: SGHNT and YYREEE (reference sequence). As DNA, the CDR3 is TGTGCCAGCAGTCGAGTGGCGGGGGATTACGAGCAGTACTTC. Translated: CASSRVAGDYEQYF.

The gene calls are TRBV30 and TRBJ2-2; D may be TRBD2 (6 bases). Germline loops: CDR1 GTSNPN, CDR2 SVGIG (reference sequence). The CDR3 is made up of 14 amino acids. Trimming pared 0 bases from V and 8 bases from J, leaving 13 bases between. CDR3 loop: CAWSVPGGLGELFF. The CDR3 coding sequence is TGTGCCTGGAGTGTACCTGGAGGGTTAGGGGAGCTGTTTTTT.

The CDR3 loop reads CASRGTGVSEQYF. CDR3 sequence (DNA): TGTGCCAGCAGGGGGACAGGGGTTTCCGAGCAGTACTTC. The chain is built from TRBV2 and TRBJ2-7, with 10 bases identical to TRBD1. Unmatched junction bases numbered 5, after V lost 6 bases and J lost 6 bases. CDR1 SNHLY and CDR2 FYNNEI come from the germline V gene. The CDR3 totals 13 residues.

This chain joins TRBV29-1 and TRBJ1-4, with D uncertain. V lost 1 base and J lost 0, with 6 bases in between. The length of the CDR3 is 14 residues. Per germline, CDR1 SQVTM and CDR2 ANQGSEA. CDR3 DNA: TGCAGCGTTGAAGTTCGGGCAACTAATGAAAAACTGTTTTTT. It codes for CSVEVRATNEKLFF.

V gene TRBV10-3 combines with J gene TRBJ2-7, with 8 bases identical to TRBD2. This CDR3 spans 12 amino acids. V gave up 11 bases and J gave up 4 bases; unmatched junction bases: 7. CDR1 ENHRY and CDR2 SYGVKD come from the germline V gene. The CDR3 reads CASSSGSYEQYF. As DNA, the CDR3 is TGTGCCTCTTCGAGCGGGAGTTACGAGCAGTACTTC.

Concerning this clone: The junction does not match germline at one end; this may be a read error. CDR3 region: CASSVNPYRGQGIF. The CDR3 nucleotides are TGTGCCAGCAGTGTGAATCCCTACAGGGGGCAGGGGATCTTC. The gene calls are TRBV28 and TRBJ2-1; 9 bases are a match to TRBD1. The CDR3 spans 14 residues. Germline CDR1 and CDR2: MDHEN and SYDVKM.

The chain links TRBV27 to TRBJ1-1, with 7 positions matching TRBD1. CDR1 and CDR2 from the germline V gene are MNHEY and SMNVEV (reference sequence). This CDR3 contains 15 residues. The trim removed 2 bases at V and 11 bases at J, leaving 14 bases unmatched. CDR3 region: CASSLRQGASLRAFF. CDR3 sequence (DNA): TGTGCCAGCAGTTTAAGACAGGGCGCCAGCCTGAGGGCTTTCTTT.

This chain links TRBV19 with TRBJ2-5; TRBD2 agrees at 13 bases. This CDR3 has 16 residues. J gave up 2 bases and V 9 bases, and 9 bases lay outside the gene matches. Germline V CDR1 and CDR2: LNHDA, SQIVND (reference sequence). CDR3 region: CASSSLAGGWQETQYF. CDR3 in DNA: TGTGCCAGCTCTTCACTAGCGGGAGGGTGGCAAGAGACCCAGTACTTC.

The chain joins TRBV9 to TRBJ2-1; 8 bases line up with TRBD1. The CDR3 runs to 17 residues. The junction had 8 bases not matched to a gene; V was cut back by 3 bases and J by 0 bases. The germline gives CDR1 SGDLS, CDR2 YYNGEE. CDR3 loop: CASSAEIGQGSYNEQFF. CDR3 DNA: TGTGCCAGCAGCGCCGAGATTGGACAGGGCTCCTACAATGAGCAGTTCTTC. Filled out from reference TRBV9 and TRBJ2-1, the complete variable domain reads DSGVTQTPKHLITATGQRVTLRCSPRSGDLSVYWYQQSLDQGLQFLIQYYNGEERAKGNILERFSAQQFPDLHSELNLSSLELGDSALYFCASSAEIGQGSYNEQFFGPGTRLTVL.

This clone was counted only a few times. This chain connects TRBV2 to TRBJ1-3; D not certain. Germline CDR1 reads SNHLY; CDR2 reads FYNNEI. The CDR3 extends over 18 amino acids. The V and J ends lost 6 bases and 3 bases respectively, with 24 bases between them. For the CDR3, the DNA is TGTGCCAGCAGCCACCCTATGGTCTGGAGCGAATATGGAAACACCATATATTTT. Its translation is CASSHPMVWSEYGNTIYF.

CDR3 amino acids: CASSMGGRGANVLTF. The DNA for the CDR3 is TGTGCCAGTAGTATGGGGGGGAGAGGGGCCAACGTCCTGACTTTC. The chain links TRBV19 to TRBJ2-6; 7 bases are shared with TRBD2. The V and J ends lost 3 bases and 4 bases, in that order; junction bases with no gene match: 3. Looked up from germline, CDR1 is LNHDA and CDR2 is SQIVND (reference sequence). The CDR3 has 15 amino acids.

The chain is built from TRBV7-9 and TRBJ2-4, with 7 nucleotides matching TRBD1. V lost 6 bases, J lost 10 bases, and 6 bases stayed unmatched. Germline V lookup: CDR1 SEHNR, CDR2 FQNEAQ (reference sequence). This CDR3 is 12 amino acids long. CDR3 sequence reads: CASSRTGEIQYF. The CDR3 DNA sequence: TGTGCCAGCAGTCGTACAGGGGAAATTCAGTACTTC. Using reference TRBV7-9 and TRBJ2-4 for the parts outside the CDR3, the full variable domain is DTGVSQNPRHKITKRGQNVTFRCDPISEHNRLYWYRQTLGQGPEFLTYFQNEAQLEKSRLLSDRFSAERPKGSFSTLEIQRTEQGDSAMYLCASSRTGEIQYFGAGTRLSVL.

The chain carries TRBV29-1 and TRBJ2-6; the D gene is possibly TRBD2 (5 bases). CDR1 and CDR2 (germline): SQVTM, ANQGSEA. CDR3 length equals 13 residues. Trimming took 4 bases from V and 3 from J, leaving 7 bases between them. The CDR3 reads CSVVGSGANVLTF. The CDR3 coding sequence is TGCAGCGTTGTGGGGAGTGGGGCCAACGTCCTGACTTTC. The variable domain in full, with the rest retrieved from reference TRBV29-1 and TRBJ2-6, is SAVISQKPSRDICQRGTSLTIQCQVDSQVTMMFWYRQQPGQSLTLIATANQGSEATYESGFVIDKFPISRPNLTFSTLTVSNMSPEDSSIYLCSVVGSGANVLTFGAGSRLTVL.

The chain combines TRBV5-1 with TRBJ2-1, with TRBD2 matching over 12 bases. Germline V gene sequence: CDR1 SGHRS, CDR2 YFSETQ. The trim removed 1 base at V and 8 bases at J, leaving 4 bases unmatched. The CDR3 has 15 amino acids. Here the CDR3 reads CASSLTSGRLDEQFF. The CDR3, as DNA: TGCGCCAGCAGCTTGACTAGCGGGAGGTTGGATGAGCAGTTCTTC.

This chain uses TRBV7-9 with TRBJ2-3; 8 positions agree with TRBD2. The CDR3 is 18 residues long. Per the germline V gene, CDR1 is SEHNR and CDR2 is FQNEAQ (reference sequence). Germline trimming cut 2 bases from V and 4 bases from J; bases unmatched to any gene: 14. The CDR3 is CASSLFPAGVEVPDTQYF. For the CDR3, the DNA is TGTGCCAGCAGCTTATTCCCAGCGGGAGTGGAAGTGCCAGATACGCAGTATTTT.

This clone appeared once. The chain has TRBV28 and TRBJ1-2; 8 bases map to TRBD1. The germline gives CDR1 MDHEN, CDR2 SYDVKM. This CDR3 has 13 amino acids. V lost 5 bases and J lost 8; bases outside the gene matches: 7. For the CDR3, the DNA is TGTGCCAGCAGTCCGACAGGGGAGGAAGGCTACACCTTC. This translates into CASSPTGEEGYTF.

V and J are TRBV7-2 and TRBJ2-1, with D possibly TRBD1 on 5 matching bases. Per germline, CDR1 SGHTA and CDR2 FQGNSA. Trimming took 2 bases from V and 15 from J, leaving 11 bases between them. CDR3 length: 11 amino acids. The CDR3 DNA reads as TGTGCCAGCAGCTTACGGCAGGGTTTGTTCTTC. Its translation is CASSLRQGLFF. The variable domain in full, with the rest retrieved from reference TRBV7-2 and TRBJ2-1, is GAGVSQSPSNKVTEKGKDVELRCDPISGHTALYWYRQSLGQGLEFLIYFQGNSAPDKSGLPSDRFSAERTGGSVSTLTIQRTQQEDSAVYLCASSLRQGLFFGPGTRLTVL.

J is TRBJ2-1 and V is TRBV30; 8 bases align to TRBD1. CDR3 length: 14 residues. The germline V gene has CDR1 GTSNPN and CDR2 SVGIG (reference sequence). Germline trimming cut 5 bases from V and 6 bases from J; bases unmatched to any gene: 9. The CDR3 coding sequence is TGTGCCTGGTCCCGGGACAGGAGAATCAATGAGCAGTTCTTC. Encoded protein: CAWSRDRRINEQFF.

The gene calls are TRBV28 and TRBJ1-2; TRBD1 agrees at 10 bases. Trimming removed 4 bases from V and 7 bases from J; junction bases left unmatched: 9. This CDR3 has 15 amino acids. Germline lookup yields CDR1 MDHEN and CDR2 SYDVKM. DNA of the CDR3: TGTGCCAGCAGTTCCGGACCGGGACAGGGGTTTGGCTACACCTTC. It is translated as CASSSGPGQGFGYTF.

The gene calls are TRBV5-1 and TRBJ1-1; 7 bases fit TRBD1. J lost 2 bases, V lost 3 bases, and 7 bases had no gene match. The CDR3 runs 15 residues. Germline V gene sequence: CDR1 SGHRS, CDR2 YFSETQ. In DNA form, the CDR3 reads TGCGCCAGCAGCTCAGGGGGTTGGGTCAACACTGAAGCTTTCTTT. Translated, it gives CASSSGGWVNTEAFF.

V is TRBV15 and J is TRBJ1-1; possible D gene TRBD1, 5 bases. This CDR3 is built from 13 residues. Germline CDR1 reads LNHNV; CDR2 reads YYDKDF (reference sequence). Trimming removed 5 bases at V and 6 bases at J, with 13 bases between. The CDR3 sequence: CATSSRQTSEAFF. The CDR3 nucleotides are TGTGCCACCAGCTCCCGACAGACCTCTGAAGCTTTCTTT.

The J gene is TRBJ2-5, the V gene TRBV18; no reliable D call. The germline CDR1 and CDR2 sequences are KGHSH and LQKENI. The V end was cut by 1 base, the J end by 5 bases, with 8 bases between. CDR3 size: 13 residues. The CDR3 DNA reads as TGTGCCAGCTCACCACAATCCTCCGAGACCCAGTACTTC. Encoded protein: CASSPQSSETQYF.

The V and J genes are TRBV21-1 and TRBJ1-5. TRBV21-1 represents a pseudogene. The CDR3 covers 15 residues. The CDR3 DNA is TGTGCCAGCAGCAAGGCGCTGGCGGGTCATCAGCCCCAGCATTTT. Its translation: CASSKALAGHQPQHF.

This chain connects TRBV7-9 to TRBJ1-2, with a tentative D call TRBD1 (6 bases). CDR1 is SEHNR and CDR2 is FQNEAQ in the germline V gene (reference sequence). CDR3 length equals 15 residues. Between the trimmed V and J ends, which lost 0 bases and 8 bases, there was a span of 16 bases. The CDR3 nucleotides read TGTGCCAGCAGCTTAGCGTTTCCAGGGGCTGGGGGCTACACCTTC. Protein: CASSLAFPGAGGYTF.

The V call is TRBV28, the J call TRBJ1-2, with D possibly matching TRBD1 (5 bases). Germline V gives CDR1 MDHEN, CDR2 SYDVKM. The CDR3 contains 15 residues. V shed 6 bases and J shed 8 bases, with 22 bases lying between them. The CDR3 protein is CASSPTFPRTPGYTF. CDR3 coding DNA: TGTGCCAGCAGCCCGACCTTCCCCCGGACACCCGGCTACACCTTC.

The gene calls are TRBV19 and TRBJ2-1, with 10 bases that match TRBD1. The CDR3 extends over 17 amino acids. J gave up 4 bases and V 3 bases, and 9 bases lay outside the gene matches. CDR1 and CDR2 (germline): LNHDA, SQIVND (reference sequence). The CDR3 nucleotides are TGTGCCAGTAGTATGGAGGGGACAGGGGCAGGATACAATGAGCAGTTCTTC. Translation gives CASSMEGTGAGYNEQFF.

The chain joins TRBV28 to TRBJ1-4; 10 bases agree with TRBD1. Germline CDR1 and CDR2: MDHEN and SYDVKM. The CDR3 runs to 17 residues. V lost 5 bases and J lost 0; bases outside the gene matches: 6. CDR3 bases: TGTGCCAGCAGTCCCTGGACAGGGGGTACAACTAATGAAAAACTGTTTTTT. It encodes CASSPWTGGTTNEKLFF. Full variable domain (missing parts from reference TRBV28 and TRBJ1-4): DVKVTQSSRYLVKRTGEKVFLECVQDMDHENMFWYRQDPGLGLRLIYFSYDVKMKEKGDIPEGYSVSREKKERFSLILESASTNQTSMYLCASSPWTGGTTNEKLFFGSGTQLSVL.